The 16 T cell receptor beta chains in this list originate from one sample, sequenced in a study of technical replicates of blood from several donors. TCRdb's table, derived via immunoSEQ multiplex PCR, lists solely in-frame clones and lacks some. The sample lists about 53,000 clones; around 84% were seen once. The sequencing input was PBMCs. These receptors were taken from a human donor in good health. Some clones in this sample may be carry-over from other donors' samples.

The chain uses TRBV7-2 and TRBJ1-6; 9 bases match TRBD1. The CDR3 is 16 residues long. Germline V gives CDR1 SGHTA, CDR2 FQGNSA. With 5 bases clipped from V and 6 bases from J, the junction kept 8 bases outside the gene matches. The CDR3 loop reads CASSPRDRALNSPLHF. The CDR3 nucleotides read TGTGCCAGCAGCCCCCGGGACAGGGCCCTTAATTCACCCCTCCACTTT.

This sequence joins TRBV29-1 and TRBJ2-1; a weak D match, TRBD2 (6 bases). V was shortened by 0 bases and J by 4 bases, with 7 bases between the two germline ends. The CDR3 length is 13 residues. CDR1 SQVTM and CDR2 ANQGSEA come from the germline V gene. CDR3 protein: CSVEDGGYNEQFF. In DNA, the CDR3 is TGCAGCGTTGAAGATGGGGGGTACAATGAGCAGTTCTTC.

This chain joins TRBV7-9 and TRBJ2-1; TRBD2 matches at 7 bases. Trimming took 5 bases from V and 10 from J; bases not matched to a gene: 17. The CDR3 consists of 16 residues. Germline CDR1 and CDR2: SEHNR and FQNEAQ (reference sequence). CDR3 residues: CASSAAGLVGGLEQFF. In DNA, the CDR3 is TGTGCCAGCAGCGCCGCCGGACTAGTCGGGGGATTGGAGCAGTTCTTC.

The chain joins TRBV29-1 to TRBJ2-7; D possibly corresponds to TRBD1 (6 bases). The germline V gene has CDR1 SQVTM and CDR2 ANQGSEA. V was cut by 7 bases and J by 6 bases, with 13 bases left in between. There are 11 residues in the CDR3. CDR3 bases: TGCAGCGGTCAACAGGGATTCGAGCAGTACTTC. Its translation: CSGQQGFEQYF.

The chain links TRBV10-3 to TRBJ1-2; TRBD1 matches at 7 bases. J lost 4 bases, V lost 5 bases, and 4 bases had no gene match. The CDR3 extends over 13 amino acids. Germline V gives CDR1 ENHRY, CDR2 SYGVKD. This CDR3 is CAISRDRGYGYTF. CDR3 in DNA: TGTGCCATCAGTAGGGACAGAGGCTATGGCTACACCTTC.

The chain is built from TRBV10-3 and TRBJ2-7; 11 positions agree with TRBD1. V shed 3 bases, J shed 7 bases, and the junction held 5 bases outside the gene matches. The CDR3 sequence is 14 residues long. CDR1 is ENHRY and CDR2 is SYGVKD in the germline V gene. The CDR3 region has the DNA TGTGCCATCAGTGATGGACAGGGGGCTGGAGAGCAGTACTTC. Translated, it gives CAISDGQGAGEQYF.

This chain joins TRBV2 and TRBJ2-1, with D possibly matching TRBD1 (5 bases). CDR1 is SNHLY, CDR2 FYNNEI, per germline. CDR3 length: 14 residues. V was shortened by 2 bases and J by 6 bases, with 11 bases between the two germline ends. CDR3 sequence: CASSETGPTNEQFF. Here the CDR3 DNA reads TGTGCCAGCAGTGAAACAGGTCCTACCAATGAGCAGTTCTTC.

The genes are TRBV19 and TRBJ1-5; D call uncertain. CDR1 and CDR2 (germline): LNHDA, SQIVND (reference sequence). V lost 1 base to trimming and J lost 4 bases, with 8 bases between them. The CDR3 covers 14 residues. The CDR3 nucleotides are TGTGCCAGTAGTATAGCCGGGAAAAATCAGCCCCAGCATTTT. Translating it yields CASSIAGKNQPQHF.

The chain's CDR3 is CASSSSEWAQYF. The CDR3 region has the DNA TGTGCCAGCAGCTCTTCGGAGTGGGCGCAGTATTTT. The chain carries TRBV11-2 and TRBJ2-3; D is uncertain. Trimming removed 4 bases from V and 10 bases from J, with 12 bases in between. There are 12 residues in the CDR3. Germline CDR1 and CDR2: SGHAT and FQNNGV. The full variable domain, with the rest looked up from reference TRBV11-2 and TRBJ2-3, is EAGVAQSPRYKIIEKRQSVAFWCNPISGHATLYWYQQILGQGPKLLIQFQNNGVVDDSQLPKDRFSAERLKGVDSTLKIQPAKLEDSAVYLCASSSSEWAQYFGPGTRLTVL.

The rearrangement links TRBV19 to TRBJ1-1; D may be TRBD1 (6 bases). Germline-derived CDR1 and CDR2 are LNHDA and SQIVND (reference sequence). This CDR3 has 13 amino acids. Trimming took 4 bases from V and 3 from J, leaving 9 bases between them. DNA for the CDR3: TGTGCCAGTAGTACCGCAGGGGACACTGAAGCTTTCTTT. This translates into CASSTAGDTEAFF.

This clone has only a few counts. Here the CDR3 DNA reads TGTGCCAGCAGCTTAACTCGGGACACTGAAGCTTTCTTT. Translated: CASSLTRDTEAFF. The chain is built from TRBV7-3 and TRBJ1-1; the D is unclear. With 0 bases removed from V and 3 bases from J, the gap between germline ends came to 5 bases. CDR1 and CDR2 from the germline V gene are SGHTA and FQGTGA. The CDR3 spans 13 residues.

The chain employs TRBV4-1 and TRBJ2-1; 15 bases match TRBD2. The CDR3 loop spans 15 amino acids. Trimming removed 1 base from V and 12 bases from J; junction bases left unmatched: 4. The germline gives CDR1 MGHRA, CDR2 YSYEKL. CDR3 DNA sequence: TGCGCCAGCAGCCAAGGGACTAGCGGGGGGGCCCGGCAGTTCTTC. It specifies CASSQGTSGGARQFF.

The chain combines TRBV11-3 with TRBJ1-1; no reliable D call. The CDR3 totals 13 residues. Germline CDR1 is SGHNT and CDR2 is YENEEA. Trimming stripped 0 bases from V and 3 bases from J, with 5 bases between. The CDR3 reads CASSLDRHTEAFF. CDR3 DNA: TGTGCCAGCAGCTTAGACAGGCACACTGAAGCTTTCTTT.

Written as DNA, the CDR3 is TGTGCCTGGGGGGGGAGGAACACCGGGGAGCTGTTTTTT. Protein sequence: CAWGGRNTGELFF. The chain combines TRBV30 with TRBJ2-2; TRBD2 might be the D (6 bases). The germline CDR1 and CDR2 sequences are GTSNPN and SVGIG (reference sequence). With 5 bases removed from V and 1 base from J, the gap between germline ends came to 8 bases. The CDR3 runs 13 residues.

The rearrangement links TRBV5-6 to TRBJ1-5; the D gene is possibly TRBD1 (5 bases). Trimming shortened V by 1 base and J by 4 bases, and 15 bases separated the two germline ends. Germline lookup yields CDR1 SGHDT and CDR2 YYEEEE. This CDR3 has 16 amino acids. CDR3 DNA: TGTGCCAGCAGCTTGTACCAGGGTGGGGTAAATCAGCCCCAGCATTTT. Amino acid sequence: CASSLYQGGVNQPQHF.

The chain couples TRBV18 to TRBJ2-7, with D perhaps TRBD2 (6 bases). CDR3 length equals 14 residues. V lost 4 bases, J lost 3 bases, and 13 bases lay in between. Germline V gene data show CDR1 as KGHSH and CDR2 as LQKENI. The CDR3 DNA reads TGTGCCAGCTCACAAACGGGGGTGGACTACGAGCAGTACTTC. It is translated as CASSQTGVDYEQYF.